This T cell receptor (beta chain) is drawn from a study of sequential checkpoint blockade in melanoma. Method: immunoSEQ multiplex PCR; TCRdb's copy keeps in-frame clones and lacks some. The sample comprises 25,000 to 35,000 clones, less than 90% of which are singletons, and about a fifth rests with the top ten. Noted treatment: randomized to nivolumab then ipilimumab (arm A) or the reverse (arm B). The CDR3 is 13 amino acids. The germline V gene encodes CDR1 MGHRA and CDR2 YSYEKL. Trimming removed 2 bases from V and 2 bases from J, with 6 bases in between. This rearrangement joins TRBV4-1 to TRBJ2-5; no clear D. The receptor was isolated from a human donor with melanoma. The sequencing used CD8+ T cells sorted from blood (inferred from file names), collected from a patient given nivolumab and ipilimumab in sequence. CDR3 region: CASSQRVQETQYF. In DNA form, the CDR3 reads TGCGCCAGCAGCCAAAGAGTACAAGAGACCCAGTACTTC.